The present TCR beta chain was sequenced within a study of immune characterization of retroperitoneal liposarcoma (dated by TCRdb to between 2018 and 2021). The CDR1 and CDR2 encoded by the germline V gene (reference sequence) are GTSNPN and SVGIG. The junction shows trimming of 3 bases on V and 5 bases on J, and the gene matches do not reach 11 bases of it. Including cysteine and phenylalanine, the CDR3 has 16 amino acids. Only CDR3 DNA is held: 48 bases, read in frame from base 1. The library was made by PCR. Sequencing instrument: NextSeq 500. TCRdb reprocessed the public reads (quality trimming at Q25 with fastp, clone calling with MiXCR) and kept in-frame beta chains. Rows are unified per CDR3 protein, each entry keeping the most common DNA and genes. In all, the sample holds thousands of distinct CDR3 sequences, and under 35% of those were seen once. Roughly a tenth of the sample belongs to the ten largest clones.

This clonotype was seen only a few times. Its antigen remains undetermined. No much larger clone is present one base from it, and per-base qualities are unavailable. This sequence was found in a female donor with retroperitoneal liposarcoma. The sequenced sample was blood. This receptor chain uses TRBV30 and TRBJ2-5; TRBD2 agrees with 11 junctional bases. The CDR3 protein: CAWRRLAGRSGETQYF. The nucleotide sequence is TGTGCCTGGAGGCGACTAGCGGGAAGATCGGGGGAGACCCAGTACTTC.